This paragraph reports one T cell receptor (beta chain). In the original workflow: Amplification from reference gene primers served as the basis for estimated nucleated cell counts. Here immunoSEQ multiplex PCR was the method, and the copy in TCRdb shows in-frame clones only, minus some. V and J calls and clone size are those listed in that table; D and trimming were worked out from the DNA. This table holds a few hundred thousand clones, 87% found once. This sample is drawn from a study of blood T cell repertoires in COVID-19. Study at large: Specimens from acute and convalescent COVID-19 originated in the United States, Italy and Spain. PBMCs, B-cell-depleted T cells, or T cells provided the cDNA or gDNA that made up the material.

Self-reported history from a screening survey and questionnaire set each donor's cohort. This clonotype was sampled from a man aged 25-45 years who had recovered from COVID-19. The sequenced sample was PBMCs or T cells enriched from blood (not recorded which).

CDR3 in amino acids: CASSIAPSGGAETQYF. In DNA, the CDR3 is TGTGCCAGTAGTATAGCTCCTAGCGGGGGAGCTGAGACCCAGTACTTC. The chain is built from TRBV19 and TRBJ2-5; 10 positions match TRBD2. The CDR3 sequence is 16 residues long. From germline, CDR1 is LNHDA and CDR2 SQIVND (reference sequence). Trimming took 1 base from V and 5 from J; bases not matched to a gene: 7.